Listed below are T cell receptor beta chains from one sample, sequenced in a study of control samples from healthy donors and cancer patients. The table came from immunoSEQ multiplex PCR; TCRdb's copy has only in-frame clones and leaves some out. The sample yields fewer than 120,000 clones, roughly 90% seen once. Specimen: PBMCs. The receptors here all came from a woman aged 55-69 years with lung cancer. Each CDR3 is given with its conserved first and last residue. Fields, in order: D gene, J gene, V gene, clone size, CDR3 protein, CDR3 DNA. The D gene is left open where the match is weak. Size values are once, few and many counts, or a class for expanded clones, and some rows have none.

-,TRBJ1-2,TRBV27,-,CASGSRGNYGYTF,TGTGCCAGCGGATCAAGGGGGAACTATGGCTACACCTTC
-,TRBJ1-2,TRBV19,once,CASIGRDLAGYGYTF,TGTGCCAGTATCGGGAGGGACCTAGCTGGCTATGGCTACACCTTC
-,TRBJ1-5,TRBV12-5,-,CASGPSPSNSNQPQHF,TGTGCTAGTGGCCCCTCGCCCTCTAATAGCAATCAGCCCCAGCATTTT
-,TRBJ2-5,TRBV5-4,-,CASSLAPSEETQYF,TGTGCCAGCAGCTTGGCCCCTAGCGAAGAGACCCAGTACTTC
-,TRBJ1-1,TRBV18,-,CASSPPGSRAFF,TGTGCCAGCTCACCACCGGGCAGTCGGGCTTTCTTT
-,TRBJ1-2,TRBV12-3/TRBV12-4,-,CASSPPGPYGYTF,TGTGCCAGCAGCCCTCCCGGGCCCTATGGCTACACCTTC
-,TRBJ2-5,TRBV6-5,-,CASSAGTETQYF,TGTGCCAGCAGCGCAGGGACAGAGACCCAGTACTTC
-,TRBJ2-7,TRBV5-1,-,CASSSDQVYEQYF,TGCGCCAGCAGCTCCGATCAGGTCTACGAGCAGTACTTC
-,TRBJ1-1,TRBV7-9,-,CASSLQGGTEAFF,TGTGCCAGCAGCTTACAGGGAGGGACTGAAGCTTTCTTT
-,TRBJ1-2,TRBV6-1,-,CASSEIGYGTTINYGYTF,TGTGCCAGCAGTGAAATAGGGTATGGGACAACAATTAACTATGGCTACACCTTC
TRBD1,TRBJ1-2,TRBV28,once,CASSLFRTGGHNYGYTF,TGTGCCAGCAGTTTATTCCGGACAGGGGGACATAACTATGGCTACACCTTC
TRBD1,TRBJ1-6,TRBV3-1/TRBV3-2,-,CASSQGGQGGHNSPLHF,TGTGCCAGCAGCCAAGGGGGACAGGGGGGTCATAATTCACCCCTCCACTTT
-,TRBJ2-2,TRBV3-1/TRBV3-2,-,CASSLGADTGELFF,TGTGCCAGCAGCCTGGGGGCTGACACCGGGGAGCTGTTTTTT
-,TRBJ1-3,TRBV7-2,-,CASSLGDVSGNTIYF,TGTGCCAGCAGCTTAGGGGACGTCTCTGGAAACACCATATATTTT
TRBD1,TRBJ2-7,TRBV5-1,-,CASSLIPRQGEQYF,TGCGCCAGCAGCTTGATTCCGAGACAGGGAGAGCAGTACTTC
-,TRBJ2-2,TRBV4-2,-,CASSQVMPNTGELFF,TGTGCCAGCAGCCAAGTTATGCCGAACACCGGGGAGCTGTTTTTT
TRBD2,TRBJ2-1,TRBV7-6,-,CASSPLGLAGPYNEQFF,TGTGCCAGCAGCCCCCTCGGACTAGCGGGACCCTACAATGAGCAGTTCTTC
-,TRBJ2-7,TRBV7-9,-,CASTFSGPYEQYF,TGTGCCAGCACTTTCTCCGGCCCGTACGAGCAGTACTTC
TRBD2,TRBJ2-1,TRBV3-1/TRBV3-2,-,CASSQGTSGVPGQFF,TGTGCCAGCAGCCAAGGGACTAGCGGGGTCCCCGGGCAGTTCTTC